The entry that follows covers one TCR beta chain sequence. A read error may account for a junction end that differs from germline. These data are taken from a study of T-cell memory formation after mild COVID-19. TCRdb passed the 5' RACE reads through MiXCR, listing each CDR3 protein once. This sample has 150,000 to 200,000 distinct CDR3 sequences, with about 14% found just once. The germline gives CDR1 SGHRS, CDR2 YFSETQ. The CDR3 sequence is 15 residues long. Source material: PBMCs or a T cell subset sorted from them (not recorded which). The chain recombines TRBV5-1 with TRBJ1-1; 8 bases are shared with TRBD1. This sequence was found in an adult woman who had mild COVID-19 (a few samples of this study predate the infection). Cell type and time point are not known. The CDR3 loop is CASNPPDRENAEAFF. The CDR3 DNA reads as TGCGCCAGCAACCCCCCGGACAGGGAGAACGCTGAAGCTTTCTTT.